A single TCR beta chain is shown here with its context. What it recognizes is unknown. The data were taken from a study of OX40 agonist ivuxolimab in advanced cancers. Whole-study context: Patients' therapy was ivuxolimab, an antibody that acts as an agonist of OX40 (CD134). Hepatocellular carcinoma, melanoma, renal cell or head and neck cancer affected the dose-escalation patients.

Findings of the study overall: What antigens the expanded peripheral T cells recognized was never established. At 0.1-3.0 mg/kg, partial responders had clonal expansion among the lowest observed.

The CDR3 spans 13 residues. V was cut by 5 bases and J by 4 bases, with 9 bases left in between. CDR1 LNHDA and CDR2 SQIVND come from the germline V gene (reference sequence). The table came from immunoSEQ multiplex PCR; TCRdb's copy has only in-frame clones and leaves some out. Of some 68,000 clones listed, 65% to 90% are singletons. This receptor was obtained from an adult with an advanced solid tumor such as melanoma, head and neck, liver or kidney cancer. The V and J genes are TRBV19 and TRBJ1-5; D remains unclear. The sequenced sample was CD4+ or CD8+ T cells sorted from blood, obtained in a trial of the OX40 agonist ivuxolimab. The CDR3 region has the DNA TGTGCCAGTAGTGTAAGGGTAAATCAGCCCCAGCATTTT. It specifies CASSVRVNQPQHF.